A single sample is the source of the 25 T cell receptor beta chains below, sequenced in a study of cytomegalovirus exposure and HLA in healthy donors. The PCR employed 60 Vbeta primers together with 13 Jbeta primers. The repertoire was sequenced with immunoSEQ multiplex PCR; TCRdb's copy has only in-frame clones and lacks some. The data show more than 200,000 clones, about 80% seen once. Specimen: PBMCs. The receptors stem from a man between 40 and 49 years old in good health and CMV-seropositive.

This sequence joins TRBV19 and TRBJ1-1; tentative D call: TRBD1 (6 bases). With 1 base removed from V and 10 bases from J, the gap between germline ends came to 19 bases. Germline values: CDR1 LNHDA, CDR2 SQIVND (reference sequence). The CDR3 has 15 residues. The CDR3 region has the DNA TGTGCCAGTAGTATAGGTCGGGGGGCGGGGGAGGGAGCTTTCTTT. Its protein product is CASSIGRGAGEGAFF.

Only one count was recorded for this clone. The V gene is TRBV6-5, the J gene TRBJ1-1; D remains ambiguous. The germline V and J ends were trimmed by 7 bases and 6 bases, with 9 bases remaining between them. The germline gives CDR1 MNHEY, CDR2 SVGAGI. CDR3 length: 11 residues. Here the CDR3 DNA reads TGTGCCAGCACCCCCGGGTCTGAAGCTTTCTTT. It encodes CASTPGSEAFF.

This clone was recorded only once. One end of the junction varies from germline; a read error may be responsible. The chain is built from TRBV7-7 and TRBJ2-5; TRBD2 matches 8 bases. Germline V gene data show CDR1 as SSHAT and CDR2 as FNYEAQ (reference sequence). This CDR3 region has 14 residues. CDR3 region: CASSLAGLVETQYF. The CDR3, as DNA: TGTGCTAGCAGCTTAGCGGGACTAGTTGAGACCCAGTACTTC.

This chain connects TRBV29-1 to TRBJ2-3; 8 positions agree with TRBD2. V gave up 2 bases and J gave up 1 base; unmatched junction bases: 8. The CDR3 totals 16 residues. Germline CDR1 is SQVTM and CDR2 is ANQGSEA. CDR3 in DNA: TGCAGCGTTGAAAGGGGGGGGCGGGAGGGCACAGATACGCAGTATTTT. It yields the protein CSVERGGREGTDTQYF.

The genes are TRBV7-9 and TRBJ1-1; 7 bases fit TRBD1. The J segment lost 5 bases and the V segment lost 1 base, leaving 4 bases of the junction unmatched. The germline V gene encodes CDR1 SEHNR and CDR2 FQNEAQ (reference sequence). The CDR3 extends over 14 amino acids. This CDR3 is CASSLGQGRTEAFF. CDR3 nucleotide sequence: TGTGCCAGCAGCTTAGGACAGGGCCGGACTGAAGCTTTCTTT.

The chain carries TRBV5-1 and TRBJ2-3, with 9 positions matching TRBD2. CDR1 is SGHRS, CDR2 YFSETQ, per germline. The length of the CDR3 is 16 residues. The J segment lost 0 bases and the V segment lost 5 bases, leaving 7 bases of the junction unmatched. CDR3 sequence reads: CASRSGTSTSTDTQYF. DNA for the CDR3: TGCGCCAGCAGGTCGGGGACTAGCACAAGCACAGATACGCAGTATTTT.

V and J are TRBV18 and TRBJ1-1; D may be TRBD1 (6 bases). CDR1 and CDR2 from the germline V gene are KGHSH and LQKENI. The CDR3 runs to 14 residues. V dropped 3 bases and J dropped 1 base, with 9 bases sitting between them. The CDR3 bases are TGTGCCAGCTCACCGCAGGGGCCGAACACTGAAGCTTTCTTT. This encodes CASSPQGPNTEAFF. Variable domain in full (rest from reference TRBV18 and TRBJ1-1): NAGVMQNPRHLVRRRGQEARLRCSPMKGHSHVYWYRQLPEEGLKFMVYLQKENIIDESGMPKERFSAEFPKEGPSILRIQQVVRGDSAAYFCASSPQGPNTEAFFGQGTRLTVV.

V gene TRBV12-5 combines with J gene TRBJ2-7; D possibly corresponds to TRBD2 (6 bases). This CDR3 region has 14 residues. Per the germline V gene, CDR1 is LGHNT and CDR2 is FRNRAP. V was trimmed by 0 bases and J by 4 bases, leaving 10 bases between them. The CDR3 reads CASGLVALAYEQYV. The CDR3 DNA follows: TGTGCTAGTGGTTTGGTAGCCCTAGCGTACGAGCAGTACGTC.

The V and J genes are TRBV6-6 and TRBJ2-3; D uncertain. V was pared by 2 bases and J by 4 bases, with 7 bases between. The CDR3 totals 13 residues. Germline V gene data show CDR1 as MNHNY and CDR2 as SVGAGI (reference sequence). CDR3 DNA: TGTGCCAGCAGTTACCAGGTCTCAGATACGCAGTATTTT. It specifies CASSYQVSDTQYF.

The chain has TRBV7-9 and TRBJ2-2; 8 bases align to TRBD2. The CDR3 loop spans 16 amino acids. Germline V gene sequence: CDR1 SEHNR, CDR2 FQNEAQ (reference sequence). With 0 bases clipped from V and 6 bases from J, the junction kept 6 bases outside the gene matches. CDR3 bases: TGTGCCAGCAGCTTAGCGGGGGTAGCGGGACCCGGGGAGCTGTTTTTT. This codes for CASSLAGVAGPGELFF.

CDR3 DNA: TGTGCCAGCAGTAAGCTAGGAACTAGCGTTACAGATACGCAGTATTTT. The encoded protein is CASSKLGTSVTDTQYF. This chain uses TRBV2 with TRBJ2-3; 7 positions match TRBD2. Germline CDR1 and CDR2: SNHLY and FYNNEI. This CDR3 has 16 amino acids. Losses at the gene ends were 5 bases for V and 3 bases for J; bases not matched to a gene: 11. Based on the CDR3 plus reference TRBV2 and TRBJ2-3, the full variable domain is EPEVTQTPSHQVTQMGQEVILRCVPISNHLYFYWYRQILGQKVEFLVSFYNNEISEKSEIFDDQFSVERPDGSNFTLKIRSTKLEDSAMYFCASSKLGTSVTDTQYFGPGTRLTVL.

The chain employs TRBV30 and TRBJ2-7, with D possibly matching TRBD1 (5 bases). Trimming pared 6 bases from V and 12 bases from J, leaving 15 bases between. The CDR3 has 10 amino acids. CDR1 is GTSNPN and CDR2 is SVGIG in the germline V gene (reference sequence). The CDR3 sequence is CACREYRWYF. The CDR3 nucleotides are TGTGCCTGTCGAGAGTACAGGTGGTACTTC.

As DNA, the CDR3 is TGTGCCAGCAGGAAGAGGACAGGGGACCCCTACGAGCAGTACGTC. Encoded protein: CASRKRTGDPYEQYV. The J gene is TRBJ2-7, the V gene TRBV6-5; 9 bases fit TRBD1. V dropped 6 bases and J dropped 2; count of bases not matched to a gene: 8. The CDR3 is 15 residues long. Germline CDR1 and CDR2: MNHEY and SVGAGI.

This clone was recorded once. The chain links TRBV7-8 to TRBJ1-5; a possible D gene is TRBD1 (5 bases). This CDR3 is 14 amino acids long. V was trimmed by 2 bases and J by 7 bases, leaving 12 bases between them. The germline gives CDR1 SGHVS, CDR2 FQNEAQ. The chain's CDR3 is CASSLFWGEQPQHF. In DNA, the CDR3 is TGTGCCAGCAGCTTATTCTGGGGGGAACAGCCCCAGCATTTT.

This clone was found a few times. V gene TRBV5-4 combines with J gene TRBJ2-7; D not certain. The germline V gene has CDR1 SGHNT and CDR2 YYREEE (reference sequence). This CDR3 spans 16 amino acids. V shed 4 bases and J shed 1 base, with 18 bases lying between them. Here the CDR3 reads CASSPGGQSGSYEQYF. Written as DNA, the CDR3 is TGTGCCAGCAGCCCTGGTGGGCAGAGTGGGTCCTACGAGCAGTACTTC.

This chain links TRBV10-3 with TRBJ1-2, with 9 bases identical to TRBD1. Unmatched junction bases numbered 5, after V lost 3 bases and J lost 0 bases. The germline CDR1 and CDR2 sequences are ENHRY and SYGVKD. The CDR3 is 16 residues long. Here the CDR3 reads CAISDPTGGPNYGYTF. The DNA of the CDR3 is TGTGCCATCAGTGACCCCACAGGGGGCCCTAACTATGGCTACACCTTC.

This clone showed up just a few times. DNA of the CDR3: TGTGCCAGCAGTTACTCGACGGGGGGTTACGAGCAGTACTTC. Translated, it gives CASSYSTGGYEQYF. This chain joins TRBV6-6 and TRBJ2-7, with 7 bases identical to TRBD2. The V gene end was trimmed by 0 bases and the J gene end by 4 bases; junction bases not matched to a gene: 3. CDR1 is MNHNY, CDR2 SVGAGI, per germline (reference sequence). The CDR3 is made up of 14 amino acids.

This clone was picked up one time. The chain recombines TRBV30 with TRBJ1-2; D is unclear. The V gene's germline CDR1 is GTSNPN and CDR2 SVGIG (reference sequence). V shed 3 bases and J shed 4 bases, with 9 bases lying between them. There are 12 residues in the CDR3. This CDR3 reads CAWSGVRYGYTF. Written as DNA, the CDR3 is TGTGCCTGGAGCGGGGTCCGCTATGGCTACACCTTC.

For the CDR3, the DNA is TGCAGTGCTTTCTTTGAGGACGAGCAGTACTTC. Its protein is CSAFFEDEQYF. The rearrangement uses TRBV20-1 and TRBJ2-7; the D is unclear. Germline assignment: CDR1 DFQATT and CDR2 SNEGSKA (reference sequence). The length of the CDR3 is 11 residues. V was clipped by 5 bases and J by 5 bases, with 10 bases between them.

The chain carries TRBV6-5 and TRBJ1-2, with 8 bases identical to TRBD1. Per germline, CDR1 MNHEY and CDR2 SVGAGI. Germline trimming cut 4 bases from V and 6 bases from J; bases unmatched to any gene: 7. The CDR3 has 14 residues. CDR3 loop: CASSSYGTGDGYTF. CDR3 DNA sequence: TGTGCCAGCAGTTCCTACGGGACAGGAGATGGCTACACCTTC.

This chain uses TRBV4-3 with TRBJ2-1; 14 nucleotides match TRBD2. Germline V gene data show CDR1 as LGHNA and CDR2 as YSLEER. The CDR3 extends over 13 amino acids. V shed 4 bases, J shed 14 bases, and the junction held 4 bases outside the gene matches. The CDR3 here is CASSLRLAGGKFF. The CDR3 DNA reads as TGCGCCAGCAGCCTTCGACTAGCGGGAGGGAAGTTCTTC.

V gene TRBV4-1 combines with J gene TRBJ2-1; possible D gene TRBD2, 6 bases. V was pared by 1 base and J by 3 bases, with 13 bases between. The CDR3 is 16 residues long. Germline lookup yields CDR1 MGHRA and CDR2 YSYEKL. In nucleotides, the CDR3 is TGCGCCAGCAGCCAAGGTTCTAGCGAATACTACAATGAGCAGTTCTTC. As protein: CASSQGSSEYYNEQFF.

The genes are TRBV5-4 and TRBJ2-7; D is perhaps TRBD1 (6 bases). The V gene lost 4 bases and the J gene lost 7 bases, with 15 bases spanning the gap. This CDR3 contains 13 residues. The germline gives CDR1 SGHNT, CDR2 YYREEE (reference sequence). The CDR3 protein is CASSGGSREEQYV. For the CDR3, the DNA is TGTGCCAGCAGCGGGGGCAGTAGGGAAGAGCAGTACGTC.

Regarding this clone: In the same sample, other DNA sequences code for this CDR3. J is TRBJ2-3 and V is TRBV7-9; 9 bases match TRBD2. After removal of 1 base from V and 3 bases from J, the junction contained 2 bases not matched to a gene. CDR1 and CDR2 from the germline V gene are SEHNR and FQNEAQ (reference sequence). The CDR3 loop spans 15 amino acids. CDR3 in DNA: TGTGCCAGCAGCTTAGTCGCGGGAGGGACAGATACGCAGTATTTT. It is translated as CASSLVAGGTDTQYF.

The chain is built from TRBV9 and TRBJ2-2, with D tentatively TRBD1 (5 bases). Germline CDR1 reads SGDLS; CDR2 reads YYNGEE. Trimming took off 0 bases at V and 6 bases at J, with 18 bases between the two ends. This CDR3 contains 17 residues. CDR3 DNA sequence: TGTGCCAGCAGCGTAGAGGGGCAACATTTGCAAGCCGGGGAGCTGTTTTTT. Translation gives CASSVEGQHLQAGELFF.